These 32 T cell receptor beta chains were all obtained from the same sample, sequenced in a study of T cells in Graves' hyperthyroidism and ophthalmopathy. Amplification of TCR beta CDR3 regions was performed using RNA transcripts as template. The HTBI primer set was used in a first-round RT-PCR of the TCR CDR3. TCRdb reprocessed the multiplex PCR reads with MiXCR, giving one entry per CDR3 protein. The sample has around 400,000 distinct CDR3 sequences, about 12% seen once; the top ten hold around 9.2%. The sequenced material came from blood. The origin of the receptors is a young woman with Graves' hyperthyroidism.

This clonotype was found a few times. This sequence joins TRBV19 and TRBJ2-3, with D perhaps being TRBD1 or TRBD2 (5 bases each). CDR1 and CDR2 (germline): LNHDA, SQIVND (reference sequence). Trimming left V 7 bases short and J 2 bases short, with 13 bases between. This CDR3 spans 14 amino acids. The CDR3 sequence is CASTRGSLTDTQYF. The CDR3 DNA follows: TGTGCCAGTACACGGGGCAGCCTCACAGATACGCAGTATTTT.

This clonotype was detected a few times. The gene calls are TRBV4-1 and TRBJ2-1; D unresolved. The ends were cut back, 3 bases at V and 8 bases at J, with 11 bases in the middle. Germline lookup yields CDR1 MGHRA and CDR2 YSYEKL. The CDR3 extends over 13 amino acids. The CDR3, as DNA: TGCGCCAGCAGCCAGGCCCCTGGCGATGAGCAGTTCTTC. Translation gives CASSQAPGDEQFF.

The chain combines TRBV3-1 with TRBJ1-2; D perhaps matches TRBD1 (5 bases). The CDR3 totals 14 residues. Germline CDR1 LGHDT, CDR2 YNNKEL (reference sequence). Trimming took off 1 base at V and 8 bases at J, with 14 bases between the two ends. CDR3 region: CASSQGSRGGGYTF. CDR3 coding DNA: TGTGCCAGCAGCCAAGGTTCGCGCGGGGGAGGCTACACCTTC.

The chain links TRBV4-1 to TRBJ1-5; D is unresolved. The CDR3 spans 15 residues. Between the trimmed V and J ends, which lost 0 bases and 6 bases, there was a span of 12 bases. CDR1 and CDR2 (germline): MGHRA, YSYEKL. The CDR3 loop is CASSQEWQAVQPQHF. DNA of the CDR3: TGCGCCAGCAGCCAAGAGTGGCAGGCGGTTCAGCCCCAGCATTTT.

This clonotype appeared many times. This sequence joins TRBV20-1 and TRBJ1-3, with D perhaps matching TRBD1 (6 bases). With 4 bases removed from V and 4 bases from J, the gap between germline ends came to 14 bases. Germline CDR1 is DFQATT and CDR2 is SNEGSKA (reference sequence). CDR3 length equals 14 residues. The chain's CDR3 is CSANRALTGNTIYF. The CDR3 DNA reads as TGCAGTGCTAACAGGGCCTTGACAGGAAACACCATATATTTT.

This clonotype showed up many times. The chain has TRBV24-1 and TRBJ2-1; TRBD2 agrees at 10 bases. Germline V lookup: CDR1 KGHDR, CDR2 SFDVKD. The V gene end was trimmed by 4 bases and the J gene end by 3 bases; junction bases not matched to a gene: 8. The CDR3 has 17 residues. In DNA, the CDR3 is TGTGCCACCAGTGAACAAGGACTAGCGGATCACTACAATGAGCAGTTCTTC. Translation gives CATSEQGLADHYNEQFF.

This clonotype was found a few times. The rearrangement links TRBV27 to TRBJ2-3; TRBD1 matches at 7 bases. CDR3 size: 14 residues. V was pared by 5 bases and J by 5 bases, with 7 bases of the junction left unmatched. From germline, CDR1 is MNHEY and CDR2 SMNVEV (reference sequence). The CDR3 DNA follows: TGTGCCAGCAGTCCATCGACAGGGTTAGATACGCAGTATTTT. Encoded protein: CASSPSTGLDTQYF.

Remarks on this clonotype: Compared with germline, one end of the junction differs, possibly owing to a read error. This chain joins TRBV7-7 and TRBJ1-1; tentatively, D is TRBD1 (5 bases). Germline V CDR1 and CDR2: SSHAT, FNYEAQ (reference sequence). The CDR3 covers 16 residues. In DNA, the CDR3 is TGTGCTAGCAGCCCCCACGTAGGAGGGGAGAACACTGAAGCTTTCTTT. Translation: CASSPHVGGENTEAFF.

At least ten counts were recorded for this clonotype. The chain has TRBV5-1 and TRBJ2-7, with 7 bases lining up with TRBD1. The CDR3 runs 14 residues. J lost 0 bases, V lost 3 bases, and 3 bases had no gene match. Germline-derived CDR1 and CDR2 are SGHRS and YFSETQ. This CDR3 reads CASSYRGISYEQYF. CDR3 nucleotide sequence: TGCGCCAGCAGCTACAGGGGAATCTCCTACGAGCAGTACTTC.

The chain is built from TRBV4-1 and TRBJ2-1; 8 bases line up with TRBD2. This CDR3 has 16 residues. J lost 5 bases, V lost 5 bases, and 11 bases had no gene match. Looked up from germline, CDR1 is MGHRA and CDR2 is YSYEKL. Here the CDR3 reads CASSYRGVAGNNEQFF. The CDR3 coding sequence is TGCGCCAGCAGCTACCGAGGGGTAGCGGGAAACAATGAGCAGTTCTTC.

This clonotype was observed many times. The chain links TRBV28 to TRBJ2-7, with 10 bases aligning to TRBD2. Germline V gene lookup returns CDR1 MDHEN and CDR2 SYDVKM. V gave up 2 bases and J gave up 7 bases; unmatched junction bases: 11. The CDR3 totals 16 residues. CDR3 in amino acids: CASSLAPLAGGREQYF. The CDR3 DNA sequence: TGTGCCAGCAGTTTAGCCCCCTTAGCGGGGGGTCGAGAGCAGTACTTC.

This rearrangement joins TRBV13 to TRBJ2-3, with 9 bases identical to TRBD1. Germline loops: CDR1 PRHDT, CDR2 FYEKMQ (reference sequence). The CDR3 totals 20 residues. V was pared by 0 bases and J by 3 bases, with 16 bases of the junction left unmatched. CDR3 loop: CASSLGPRTGTGIGTDTQYF. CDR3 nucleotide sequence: TGTGCCAGCAGCTTAGGCCCTCGGACTGGGACAGGGATAGGGACAGATACGCAGTATTTT.

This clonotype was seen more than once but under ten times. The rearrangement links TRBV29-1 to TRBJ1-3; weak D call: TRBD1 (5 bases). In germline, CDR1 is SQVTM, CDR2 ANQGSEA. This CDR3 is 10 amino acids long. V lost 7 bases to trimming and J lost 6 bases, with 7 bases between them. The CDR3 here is CSGGVNTIYF. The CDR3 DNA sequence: TGCAGCGGGGGGGTAAACACCATATATTTT.

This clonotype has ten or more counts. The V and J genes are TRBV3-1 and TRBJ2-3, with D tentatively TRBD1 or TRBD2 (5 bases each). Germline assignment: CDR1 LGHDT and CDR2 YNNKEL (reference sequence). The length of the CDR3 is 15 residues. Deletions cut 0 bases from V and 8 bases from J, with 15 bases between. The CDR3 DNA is TGTGCCAGCAGCCAAGAAATTGGGGGACCTCGTACGCAGTATTTT. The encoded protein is CASSQEIGGPRTQYF.

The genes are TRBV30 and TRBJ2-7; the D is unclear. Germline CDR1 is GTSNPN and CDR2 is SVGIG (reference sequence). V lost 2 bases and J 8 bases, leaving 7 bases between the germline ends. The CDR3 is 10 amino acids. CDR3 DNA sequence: TGTGCCTGGAGTAACGGCCAGCAGTACTTC. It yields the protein CAWSNGQQYF.

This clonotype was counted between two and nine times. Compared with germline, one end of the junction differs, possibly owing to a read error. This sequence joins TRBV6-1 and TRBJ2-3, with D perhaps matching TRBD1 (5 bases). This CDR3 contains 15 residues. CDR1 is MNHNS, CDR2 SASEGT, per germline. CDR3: CASSEEGTSTGTQYF. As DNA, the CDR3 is TGTGCCAGCAGTGAAGAGGGCACCAGTACAGGTACGCAGTATTTT.

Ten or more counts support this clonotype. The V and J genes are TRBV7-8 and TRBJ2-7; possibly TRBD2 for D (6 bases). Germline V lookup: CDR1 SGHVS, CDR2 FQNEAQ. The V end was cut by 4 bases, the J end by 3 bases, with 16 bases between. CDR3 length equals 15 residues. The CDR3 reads CASSSPGLLNYEQYF. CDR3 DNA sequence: TGTGCCAGCAGCTCTCCGGGACTGCTAAACTACGAGCAGTACTTC.

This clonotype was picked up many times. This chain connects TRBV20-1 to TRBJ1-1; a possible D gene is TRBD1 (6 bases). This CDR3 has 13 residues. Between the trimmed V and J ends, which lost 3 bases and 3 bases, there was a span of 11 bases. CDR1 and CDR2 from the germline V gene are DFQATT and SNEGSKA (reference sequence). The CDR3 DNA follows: TGCAGTGCTAGTAGGGGGTGGGACACTGAAGCTTTCTTT. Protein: CSASRGWDTEAFF.

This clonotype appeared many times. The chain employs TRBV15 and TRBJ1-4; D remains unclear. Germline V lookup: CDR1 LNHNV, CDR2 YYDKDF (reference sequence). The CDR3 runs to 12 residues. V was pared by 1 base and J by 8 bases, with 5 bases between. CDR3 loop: CATSRGEEKLFF. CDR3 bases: TGTGCCACCAGCAGAGGGGAAGAAAAACTGTTTTTT.

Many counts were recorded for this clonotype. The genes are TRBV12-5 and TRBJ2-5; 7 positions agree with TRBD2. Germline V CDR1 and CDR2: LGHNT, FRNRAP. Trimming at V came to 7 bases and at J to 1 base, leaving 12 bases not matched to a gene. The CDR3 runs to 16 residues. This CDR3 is CASAILGTILQETQYF. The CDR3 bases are TGTGCTAGTGCCATCTTGGGGACTATACTCCAAGAGACCCAGTACTTC. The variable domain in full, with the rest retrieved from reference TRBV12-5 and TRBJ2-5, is DARVTQTPRHKVTEMGQEVTMRCQPILGHNTVFWYRQTMMQGLELLAYFRNRAPLDDSGMPKDRFSAEMPDATLATLKIQPSEPRDSAVYFCASAILGTILQETQYFGPGTRLLVL.

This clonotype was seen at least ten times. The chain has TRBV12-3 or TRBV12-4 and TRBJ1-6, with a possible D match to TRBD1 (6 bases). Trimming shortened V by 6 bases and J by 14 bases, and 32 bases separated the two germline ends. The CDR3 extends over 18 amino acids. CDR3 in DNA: TGTGCCAGCAGCTTTAGGGGTGGGGTCGTCAGGGGAACCAAGTCCCTCCACTTT. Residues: CASSFRGGVVRGTKSLHF.

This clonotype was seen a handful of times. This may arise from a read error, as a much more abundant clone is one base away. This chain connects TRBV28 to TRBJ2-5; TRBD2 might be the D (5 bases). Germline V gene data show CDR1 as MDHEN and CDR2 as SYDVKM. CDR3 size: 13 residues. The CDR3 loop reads CASSLYGKETQDF. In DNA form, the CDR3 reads TGTGCCAGCAGTTTATACGGGAAAGAGACCCAGGACTTC.

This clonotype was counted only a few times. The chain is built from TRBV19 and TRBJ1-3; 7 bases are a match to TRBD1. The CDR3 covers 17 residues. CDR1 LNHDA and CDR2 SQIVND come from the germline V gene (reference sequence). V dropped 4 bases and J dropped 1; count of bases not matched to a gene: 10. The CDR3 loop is CASSKEGARRSGNTIYF. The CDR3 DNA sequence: TGTGCCAGTAGTAAAGAGGGGGCGCGAAGATCTGGAAACACCATATATTTT.

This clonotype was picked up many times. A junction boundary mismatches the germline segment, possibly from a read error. CDR3 sequence: CASSIAGGTYEQYF. As DNA, the CDR3 is TGTGCCAGTAGCATAGCGGGGGGTACCTACGAGCAGTACTTC. This chain joins TRBV19 and TRBJ2-7; 10 nucleotides align to TRBD2. The CDR3 extends over 14 amino acids. Germline V CDR1 and CDR2: LNHDA, SQIVND (reference sequence).

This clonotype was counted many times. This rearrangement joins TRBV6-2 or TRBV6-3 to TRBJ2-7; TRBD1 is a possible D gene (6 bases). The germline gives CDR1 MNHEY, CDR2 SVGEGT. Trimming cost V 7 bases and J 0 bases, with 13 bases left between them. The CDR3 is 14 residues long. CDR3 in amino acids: CASTQTGPSYEQYF. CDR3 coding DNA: TGTGCCAGCACCCAGACAGGACCCTCCTACGAGCAGTACTTC.

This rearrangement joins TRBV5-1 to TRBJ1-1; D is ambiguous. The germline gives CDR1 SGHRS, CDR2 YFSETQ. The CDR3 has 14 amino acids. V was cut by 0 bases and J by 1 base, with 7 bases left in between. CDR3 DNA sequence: TGCGCCAGCAGCTTGGGCCATGAGAACACTGAAGCTTTCTTT. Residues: CASSLGHENTEAFF. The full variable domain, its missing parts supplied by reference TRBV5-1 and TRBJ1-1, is KAGVTQTPRYLIKTRGQQVTLSCSPISGHRSVSWYQQTPGQGLQFLFEYFSETQRNKGNFPGRFSGRQFSNSRSEMNVSTLELGDSALYLCASSLGHENTEAFFGQGTRLTVV.

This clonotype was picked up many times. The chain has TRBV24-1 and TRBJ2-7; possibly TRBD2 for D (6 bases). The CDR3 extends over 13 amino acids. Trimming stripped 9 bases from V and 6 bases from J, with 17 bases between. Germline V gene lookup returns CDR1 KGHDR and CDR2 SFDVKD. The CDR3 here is CATQRDFQSEQYF. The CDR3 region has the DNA TGTGCCACCCAGAGGGACTTCCAGTCCGAGCAGTACTTC.

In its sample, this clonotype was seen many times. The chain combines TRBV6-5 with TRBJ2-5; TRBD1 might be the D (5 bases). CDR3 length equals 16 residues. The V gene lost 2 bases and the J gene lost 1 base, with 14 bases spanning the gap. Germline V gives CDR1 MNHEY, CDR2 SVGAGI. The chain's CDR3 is CASSYPRGTPQETQYF. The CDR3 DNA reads TGTGCCAGCAGTTACCCAAGGGGCACCCCCCAAGAGACCCAGTACTTC.

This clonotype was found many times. This CDR3 reads CASSPPSGQGVYSNQPQHF. The CDR3 DNA is TGTGCCAGCTCACCCCCTTCGGGACAGGGTGTTTATAGCAATCAGCCCCAGCATTTT. The rearrangement uses TRBV18 and TRBJ1-5; 9 nucleotides agree with TRBD1. V lost 3 bases and J lost 0; bases outside the gene matches: 12. Germline assignment: CDR1 KGHSH and CDR2 LQKENI. This CDR3 has 19 residues.

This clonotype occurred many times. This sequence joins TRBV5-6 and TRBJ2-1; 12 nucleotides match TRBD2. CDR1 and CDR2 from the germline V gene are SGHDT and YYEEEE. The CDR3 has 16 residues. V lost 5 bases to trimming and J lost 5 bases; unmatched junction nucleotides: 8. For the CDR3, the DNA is TGTGCCAGCAGAGCTCTAGCGGGAGGGGGAAACAATGAGCAGTTCTTC. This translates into CASRALAGGGNNEQFF.

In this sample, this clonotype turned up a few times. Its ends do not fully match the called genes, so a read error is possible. The CDR3 protein is CAGSLSRNNEQFF. CDR3 in DNA: TGTGCCGGCAGTTTATCCCGAAACAATGAGCAGTTCTTC. The chain has TRBV28 and TRBJ2-1; D remains unclear. Per germline, CDR1 MDHEN and CDR2 SYDVKM. The CDR3 totals 13 residues.

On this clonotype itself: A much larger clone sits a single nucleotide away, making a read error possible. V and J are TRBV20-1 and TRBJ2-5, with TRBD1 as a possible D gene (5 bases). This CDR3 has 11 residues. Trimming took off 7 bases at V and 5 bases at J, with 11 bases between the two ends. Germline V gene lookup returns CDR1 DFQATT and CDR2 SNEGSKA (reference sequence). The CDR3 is CSVRAGETQYF. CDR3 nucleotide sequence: TGCAGTGTCAGGGCTGGGGAGACCCAGTACTTC.